This T cell receptor (beta chain) derives from a study of shared clonotypes between healthy human individuals (dated by TCRdb to the early 2020s). For the study in its entirety: The cohort included three men and a couple of women between 18 and 49 years of age. Different laboratories and diverse techniques were used to prepare libraries and sequence TCR repertoires, to increase sequencing depth and limit assay-specific biases. For each donor, CD4 naive and CD4 memory were each run on three plates, CD8 naive on two plates, and CD8 memory on one plate. Between about 0.8 and 9.5 billion PBMCs per donor were obtained by leukapheresis. Blood TCR repertoires of 5 or 6 healthy adults were deeply sequenced to estimate repertoire size and the extent of clonotype sharing between individuals.

Using the deep immunoSEQ assay, multiplex PCR amplified TCR CDR3 regions from genomic DNA. Extracted genomic DNA from each cell subset was spread evenly across all wells of several immunoSEQ 96-well plates, with each plate serving as a replicate. For sorted subsets, each replicate PCR was loaded with approximately 0.2 ug genomic DNA, equivalent to about 33,000 T cell genomes. Purified libraries were quantified with a Qubit 3.0 fluorometer, sized on a Bioanalyzer 2100, and re-quantified with the KAPA Library Quantification kit. Every immunoSEQ 96-well plate was sequenced on a dedicated single-read 150-cycle Illumina NextSeq 550 flow cell. Per the original workflow: The immunoSEQ output contained only junctional sequences without quality scores, so filtering could not match that applied to full-length reads. To assign V/J genes and CDR3, sequences were annotated against IMGT germline references using PyIR, a Python wrapper for IgBLAST v1.9. Reads were removed for weak V/J assignments (E-value above 1e-6), missing CDR3, stop codons, out-of-frame junctions, or ambiguous translated residues. V3J clonotypes were defined as sequences sharing an identical inferred V gene, J gene, and CDR3 amino acid sequence. Percentage overlap between repertoires was calculated by dividing the number of shared unique clonotypes by the size of the smaller repertoire. Repertoire richness was assessed with RTK rarefaction, the Chao1 estimator, and Recon v2.1 estimates of unobserved clonotypes. Generation probabilities were computed with OLGA for all TCRbeta clonotypes obtained by the gDNA method from several donors. TCRdb stores this immuneACCESS table with in-frame sequences only. Part of the clones is absent; in the studies checked, under half of the shortfall reflects unresolved V genes, and no reason is known for the rest. The DNA gave D and trimming, while V, J and clone size come from that table. The sample table lists roughly 2.5 million clones, 90% to 95% of them with a count of one. Jointly, the top ten make up 0.14% of the sample.

Turning to this clone: Its antigen specificity is not known. Base qualities were left out, and no much larger clone turns up one base away.

Broader findings and caveats from the paper: Sharing across four donors was observed for 4.5% to 6.5% of naive CD4, over 3% of naive CD8, 2.3% of memory CD4, and roughly 0.4% of memory CD8 clonotypes. Based on pairwise subsampling, the degree of clonotype sharing among donors was expected to be affected by sequencing depth. Only blood was sampled, and tissue TCR repertoires likely differ from those in blood. The small number of donors limited the genetic and exposure-history diversity represented. Larger estimated clonotype richness was generally found for naive subsets than for memory subsets. Even with the large sequencing depth, rarefaction of the sorted-subset datasets indicated that sequencing was incomplete. Clonotypes shared by all four sorted-subset donors showed higher generation probabilities than non-shared clonotypes.

The donors were healthy, HIV-negative adults with no recently reported acute infections or vaccinations. Only Caucasian adults living in Nashville, Tennessee, USA were represented among the donors. Magnetic negative selection was used to enrich CD4+ T cells, after which naive cells were positively selected on CD45RA and the negative fraction became the memory subset. After blood collection by leukapheresis, PBMCs were isolated using Ficoll-Histopaque density gradient centrifugation and then cryopreserved in the vapor phase of liquid nitrogen. Analytical flow cytometry was used to check the purity and quantity of each magnetically sorted T cell population. Each sorted fraction had its genomic DNA isolated and then quantified by UV absorbance on a Nanodrop 2000c. The CDR1 and CDR2 encoded by the germline V gene are SGHAT and FQNNGV. Including cysteine and phenylalanine, the CDR3 has 15 amino acids. CDR3 DNA only is kept here, 45 bases in frame from base 1. V and J are truncated by 5 bases and 5 bases respectively, leaving an intervening sequence of 18 bases.

The chain was built from TRBV11-2 and TRBJ2-5; a weak D assignment points to TRBD2 (6 bases agree). The receptor was isolated from a man younger than 35 in good health. The sequenced sample was naive CD4+ T cells sorted from blood. The label giving this sample's cell subset or site can be read as: CD45RA+ positively selected. The CDR3 sequence is CASSPAWGLLETQYF. The DNA is TGTGCCAGCAGCCCCGCCTGGGGACTTTTGGAGACCCAGTACTTC.